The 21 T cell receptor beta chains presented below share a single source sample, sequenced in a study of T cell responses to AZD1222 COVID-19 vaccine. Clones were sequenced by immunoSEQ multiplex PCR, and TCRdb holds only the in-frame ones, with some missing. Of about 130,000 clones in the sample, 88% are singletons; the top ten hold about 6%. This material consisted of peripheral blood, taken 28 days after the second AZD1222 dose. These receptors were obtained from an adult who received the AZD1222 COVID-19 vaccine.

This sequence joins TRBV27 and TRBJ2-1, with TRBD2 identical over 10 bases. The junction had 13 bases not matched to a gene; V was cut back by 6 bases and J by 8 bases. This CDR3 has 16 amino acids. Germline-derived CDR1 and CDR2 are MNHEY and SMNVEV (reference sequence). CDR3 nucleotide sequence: TGTGCCAGCAGCCTTAGGGCTAGCGGGAGATCCTATGAGCAGTTCTTC. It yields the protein CASSLRASGRSYEQFF.

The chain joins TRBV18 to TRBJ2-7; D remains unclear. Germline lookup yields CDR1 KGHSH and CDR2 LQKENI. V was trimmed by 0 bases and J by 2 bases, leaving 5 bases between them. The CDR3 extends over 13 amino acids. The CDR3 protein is CASSPPATYEQYF. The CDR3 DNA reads TGTGCCAGCTCACCACCGGCCACCTACGAGCAGTACTTC.

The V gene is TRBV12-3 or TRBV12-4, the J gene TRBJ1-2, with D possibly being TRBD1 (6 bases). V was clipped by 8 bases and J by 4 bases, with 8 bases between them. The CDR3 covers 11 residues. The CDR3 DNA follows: TGTGCCAGCGGCAGGGGCTATGGCTACACCTTC. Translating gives CASGRGYGYTF.

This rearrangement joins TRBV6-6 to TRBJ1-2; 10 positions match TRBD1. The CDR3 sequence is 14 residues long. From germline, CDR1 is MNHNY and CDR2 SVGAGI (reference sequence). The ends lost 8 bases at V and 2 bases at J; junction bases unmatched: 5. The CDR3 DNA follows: TGTGCCAGCGCCGGGACAGGGGAAAACTATGGCTACACCTTC. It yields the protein CASAGTGENYGYTF.

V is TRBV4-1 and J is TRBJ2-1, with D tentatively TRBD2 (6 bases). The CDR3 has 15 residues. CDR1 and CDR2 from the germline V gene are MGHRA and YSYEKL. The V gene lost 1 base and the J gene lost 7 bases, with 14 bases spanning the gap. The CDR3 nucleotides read TGCGCCAGCAGCCAAGGGAAAGCGGGCCTTAATGAGCAGTTCTTC. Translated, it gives CASSQGKAGLNEQFF.

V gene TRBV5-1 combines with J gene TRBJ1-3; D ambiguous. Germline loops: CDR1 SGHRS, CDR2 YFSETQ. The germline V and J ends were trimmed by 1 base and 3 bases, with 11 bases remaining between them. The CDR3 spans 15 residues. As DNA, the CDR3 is TGCGCCAGCAGCTTGAAAGCGGGCGGTGGAAACACCATATATTTT. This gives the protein CASSLKAGGGNTIYF.

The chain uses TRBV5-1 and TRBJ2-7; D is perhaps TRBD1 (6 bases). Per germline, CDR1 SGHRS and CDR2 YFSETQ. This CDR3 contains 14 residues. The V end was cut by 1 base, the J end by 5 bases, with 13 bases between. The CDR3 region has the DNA TGCGCCAGCAGCTTGAACAGGGACATACACGAGCAGTACTTC. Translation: CASSLNRDIHEQYF. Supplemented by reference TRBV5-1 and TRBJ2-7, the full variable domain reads KAGVTQTPRYLIKTRGQQVTLSCSPISGHRSVSWYQQTPGQGLQFLFEYFSETQRNKGNFPGRFSGRQFSNSRSEMNVSTLELGDSALYLCASSLNRDIHEQYFGPGTRLTVT.

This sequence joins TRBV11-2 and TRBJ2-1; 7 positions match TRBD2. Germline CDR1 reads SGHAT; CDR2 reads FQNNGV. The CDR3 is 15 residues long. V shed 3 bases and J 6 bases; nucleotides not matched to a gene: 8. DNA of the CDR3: TGTGCCAGCAGCTTCGGGGCTAGCGGAACCAATGAGCAGTTCTTC. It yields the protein CASSFGASGTNEQFF. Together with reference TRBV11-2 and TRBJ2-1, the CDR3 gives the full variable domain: EAGVAQSPRYKIIEKRQSVAFWCNPISGHATLYWYQQILGQGPKLLIQFQNNGVVDDSQLPKDRFSAERLKGVDSTLKIQPAKLEDSAVYLCASSFGASGTNEQFFGPGTRLTVL.

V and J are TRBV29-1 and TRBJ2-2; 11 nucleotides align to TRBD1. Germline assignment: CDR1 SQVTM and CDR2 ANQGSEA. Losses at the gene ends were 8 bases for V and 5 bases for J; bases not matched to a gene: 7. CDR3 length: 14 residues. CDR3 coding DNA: TGCAGCTTCCGGACAGGGGGCTCGACCGGGGAGCTGTTTTTT. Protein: CSFRTGGSTGELFF.

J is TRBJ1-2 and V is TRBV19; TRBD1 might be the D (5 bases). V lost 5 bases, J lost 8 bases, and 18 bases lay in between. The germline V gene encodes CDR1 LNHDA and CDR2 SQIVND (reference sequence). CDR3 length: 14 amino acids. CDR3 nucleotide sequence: TGTGCCAGTAGTCCCCAGGGACTTTTGGGCGGCTACACCTTC. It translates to CASSPQGLLGGYTF.

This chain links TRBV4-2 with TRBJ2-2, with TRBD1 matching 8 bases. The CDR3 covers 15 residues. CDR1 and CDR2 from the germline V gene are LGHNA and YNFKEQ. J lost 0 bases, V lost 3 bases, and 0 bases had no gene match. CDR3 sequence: CASSQGQANTGELFF. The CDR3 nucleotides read TGTGCCAGCAGCCAGGGACAGGCGAACACCGGGGAGCTGTTTTTT.

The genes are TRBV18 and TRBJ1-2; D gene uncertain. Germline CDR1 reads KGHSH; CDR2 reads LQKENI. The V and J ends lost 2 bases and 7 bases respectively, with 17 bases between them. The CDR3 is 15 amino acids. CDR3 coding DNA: TGTGCCAGCTCACCAACCCCCCTTCCGGCCTCTGGCTACACCTTC. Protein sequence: CASSPTPLPASGYTF.

The CDR3 DNA follows: TGTGCCAGCAGACGACGGGACAGGGGTGAACAGCCCCAGCATTTT. Amino acids: CASRRRDRGEQPQHF. The chain couples TRBV6-1 to TRBJ1-5; 10 nucleotides match TRBD1. This CDR3 spans 15 amino acids. The germline gives CDR1 MNHNS, CDR2 SASEGT. J was trimmed by 7 bases and V by 6 bases; bases with no gene match: 9.

The CDR3 loop is CASSQDDLGPHYGYTF. The CDR3 nucleotides are TGTGCCAGCAGCCAAGACGACCTAGGGCCTCACTATGGCTACACCTTC. The chain employs TRBV4-2 and TRBJ1-2; no definite D call. This CDR3 region has 16 residues. Germline values: CDR1 LGHNA, CDR2 YNFKEQ. Between the trimmed V and J ends, which lost 0 bases and 3 bases, there was a span of 14 bases.

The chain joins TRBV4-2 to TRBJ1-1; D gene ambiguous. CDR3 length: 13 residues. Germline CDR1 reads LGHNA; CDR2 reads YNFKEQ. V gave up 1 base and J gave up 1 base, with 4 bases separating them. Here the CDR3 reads CASSQVENTEAFF. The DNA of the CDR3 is TGTGCCAGCAGCCAAGTCGAGAACACTGAAGCTTTCTTT.

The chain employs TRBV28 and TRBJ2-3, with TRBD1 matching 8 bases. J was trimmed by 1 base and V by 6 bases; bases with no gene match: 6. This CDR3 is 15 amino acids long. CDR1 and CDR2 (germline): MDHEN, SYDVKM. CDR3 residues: CASSPPGQGTDTQYF. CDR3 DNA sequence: TGTGCCAGCAGCCCCCCGGGACAGGGCACAGATACGCAGTATTTT.

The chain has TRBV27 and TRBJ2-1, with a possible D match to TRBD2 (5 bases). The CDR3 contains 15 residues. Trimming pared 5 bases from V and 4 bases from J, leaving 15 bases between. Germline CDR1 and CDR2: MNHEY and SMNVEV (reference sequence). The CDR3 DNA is TGTGCCAGCAGTACGGACCCCGGGGTATACAATGAGCAGTTCTTC. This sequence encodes CASSTDPGVYNEQFF.

The CDR3 DNA sequence: TGCGCCAGCAGCTTGGACGGACAGGGGATAGGTCAGCCCCAGCATTTT. Its protein product is CASSLDGQGIGQPQHF. The J gene is TRBJ1-5, the V gene TRBV5-1; TRBD1 matches 9 bases. Germline lookup yields CDR1 SGHRS and CDR2 YFSETQ. CDR3 length: 16 amino acids. The V and J ends lost 0 bases and 6 bases, in that order; junction bases with no gene match: 7.

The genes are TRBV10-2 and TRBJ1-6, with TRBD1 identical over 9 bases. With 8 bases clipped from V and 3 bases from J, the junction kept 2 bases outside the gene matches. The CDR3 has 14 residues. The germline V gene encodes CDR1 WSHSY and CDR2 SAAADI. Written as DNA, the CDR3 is TGCGCCAGCGGGGACAGGGTCTATAATTCACCCCTCCACTTT. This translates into CASGDRVYNSPLHF.

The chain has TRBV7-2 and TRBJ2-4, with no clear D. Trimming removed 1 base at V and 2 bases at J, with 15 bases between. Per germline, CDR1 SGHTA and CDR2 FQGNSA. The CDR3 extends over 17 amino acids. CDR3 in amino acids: CASSLDGVGGPKNIQYF. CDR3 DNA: TGTGCCAGCAGCTTAGATGGAGTGGGTGGTCCCAAAAACATTCAGTACTTC.

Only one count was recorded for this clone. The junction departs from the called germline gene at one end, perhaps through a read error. CDR3 in amino acids: CASSQISHEQYF. The CDR3, as DNA: TGTGCCAGCAGCCAAATCTCCCACGAGCAGTACTTC. The gene calls are TRBV11-3 and TRBJ2-7, with D unclear. Germline loops: CDR1 SGHNT, CDR2 YENEEA. CDR3 length equals 12 residues. Full variable domain (outside the CDR3, taken from reference TRBV11-3 and TRBJ2-7): EAGVVQSPRYKIIEKKQPVAFWCNPISGHNTLYWYLQNLGQGPELLIRYENEEAVDDSQLPKDRFSAERLKGVDSTLKIQPAELGDSAVYLCASSQISHEQYFGPGTRLTVT.